This T cell receptor (beta chain) was identified in a study of T-cell memory formation after mild COVID-19. With constant-segment primers, 5'RACE yielded cDNA libraries of TCR alpha and TCR beta that carried sample barcodes and UMIs. TCRdb ran MiXCR on the 5' RACE reads and lists one entry per CDR3 protein. The table includes around 250,000 distinct CDR3 sequences, more than 8% detected once. This clonotype turned up a few times. No antigen is known for it. Study-level points and caveats: CD4+ contracting clones lay mainly in CM and EM, CD8+ ones in EMRA. What remained unconfirmed was the SARS-CoV-2 specificity of second-wave clones peaking on day 37. That cross-reactive memory joined was suggested by some responding clones appearing in pre-infection memory.

The TCR was taken from a man younger than 35 who had mild COVID-19 (a few samples of this study predate the infection). Cell type and time point are not known. What was sequenced was PBMCs or a T cell subset sorted from them (not recorded which).

Written as DNA, the CDR3 is TGTGCCAGCAGTTTCGCTGGGACTGAAGCTTTCTTT. As protein: CASSFAGTEAFF. This chain connects TRBV12-3 or TRBV12-4 to TRBJ1-1, with D uncertain. The CDR3 length is 12 residues. The V end lost 3 bases, the J end lost 5 bases, and 7 bases lay between the germline ends.